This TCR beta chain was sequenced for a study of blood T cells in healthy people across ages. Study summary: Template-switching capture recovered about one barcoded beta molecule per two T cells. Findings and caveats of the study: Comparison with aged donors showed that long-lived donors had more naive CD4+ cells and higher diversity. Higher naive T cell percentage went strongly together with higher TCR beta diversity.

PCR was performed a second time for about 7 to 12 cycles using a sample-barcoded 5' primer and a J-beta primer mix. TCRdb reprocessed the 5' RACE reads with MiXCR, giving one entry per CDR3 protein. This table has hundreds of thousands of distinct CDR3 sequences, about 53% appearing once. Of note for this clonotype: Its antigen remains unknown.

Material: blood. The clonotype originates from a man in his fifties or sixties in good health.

The CDR3 sequence is CAISDLDTQYF. The CDR3 DNA follows: TGTGCCATCAGTGATCTAGATACGCAGTATTTT. The chain carries TRBV10-3 and TRBJ2-3; D gene ambiguous. The CDR3 length is 11 residues. V dropped 3 bases and J dropped 5 bases, with 3 bases sitting between them. Germline CDR1 ENHRY, CDR2 SYGVKD.